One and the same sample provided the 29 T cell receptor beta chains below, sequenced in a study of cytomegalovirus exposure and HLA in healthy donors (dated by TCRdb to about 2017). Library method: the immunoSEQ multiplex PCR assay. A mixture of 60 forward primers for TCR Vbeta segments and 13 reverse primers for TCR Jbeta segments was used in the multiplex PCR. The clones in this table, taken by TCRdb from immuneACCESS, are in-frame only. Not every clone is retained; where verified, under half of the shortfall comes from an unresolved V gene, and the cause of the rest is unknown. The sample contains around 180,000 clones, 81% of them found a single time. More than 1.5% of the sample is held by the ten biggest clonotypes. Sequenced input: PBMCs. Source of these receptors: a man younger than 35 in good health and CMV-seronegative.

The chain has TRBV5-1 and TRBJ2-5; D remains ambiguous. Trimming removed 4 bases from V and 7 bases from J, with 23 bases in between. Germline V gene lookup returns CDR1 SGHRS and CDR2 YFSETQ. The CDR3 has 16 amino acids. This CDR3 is CASSPGGTPLLGTQYF. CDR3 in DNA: TGCGCCAGCAGCCCCGGCGGAACACCCTTATTGGGGACCCAGTACTTC.

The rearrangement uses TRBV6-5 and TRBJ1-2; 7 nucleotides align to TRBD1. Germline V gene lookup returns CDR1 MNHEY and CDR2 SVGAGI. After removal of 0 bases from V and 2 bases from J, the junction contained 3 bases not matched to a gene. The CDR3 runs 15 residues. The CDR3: CASSYSYRGNYGYTF. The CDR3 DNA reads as TGTGCCAGCAGTTACTCCTACAGGGGAAACTATGGCTACACCTTC.

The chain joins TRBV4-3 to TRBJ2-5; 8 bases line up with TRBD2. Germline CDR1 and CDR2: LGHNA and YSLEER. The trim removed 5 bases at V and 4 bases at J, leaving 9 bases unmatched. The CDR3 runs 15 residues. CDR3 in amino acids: CASSDGRGTRETQYF. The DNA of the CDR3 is TGCGCCAGCAGCGACGGGAGGGGGACACGAGAGACCCAGTACTTC.

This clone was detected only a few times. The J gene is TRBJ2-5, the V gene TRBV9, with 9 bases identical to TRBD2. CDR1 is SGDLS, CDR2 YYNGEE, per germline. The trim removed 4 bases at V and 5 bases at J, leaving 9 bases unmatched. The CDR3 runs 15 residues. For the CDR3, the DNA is TGTGCCAGCAGCAAGCGGGGGGACCTGGGGGAGACCCAGTACTTC. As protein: CASSKRGDLGETQYF.

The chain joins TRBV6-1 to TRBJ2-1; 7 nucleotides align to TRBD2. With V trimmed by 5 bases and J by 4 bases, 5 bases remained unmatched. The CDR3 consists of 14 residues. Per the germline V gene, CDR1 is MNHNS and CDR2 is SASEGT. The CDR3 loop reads CASSLLAEYNEQFF. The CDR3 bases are TGTGCCAGCAGTTTGCTAGCGGAATACAATGAGCAGTTCTTC.

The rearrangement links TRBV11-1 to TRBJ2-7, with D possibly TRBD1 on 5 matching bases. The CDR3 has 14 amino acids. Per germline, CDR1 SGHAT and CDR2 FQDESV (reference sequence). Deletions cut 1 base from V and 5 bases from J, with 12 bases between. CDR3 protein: CASSLGNRFDEQYF. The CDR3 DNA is TGTGCCAGCAGCTTAGGAAACAGGTTCGACGAGCAGTACTTC.

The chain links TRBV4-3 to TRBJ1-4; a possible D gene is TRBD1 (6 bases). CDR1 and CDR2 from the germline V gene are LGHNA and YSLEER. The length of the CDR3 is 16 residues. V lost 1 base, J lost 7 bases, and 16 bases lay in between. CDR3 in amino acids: CASSQARSQGGEKLFF. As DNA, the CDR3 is TGCGCCAGCAGCCAAGCTAGGTCACAGGGCGGTGAAAAACTGTTTTTT.

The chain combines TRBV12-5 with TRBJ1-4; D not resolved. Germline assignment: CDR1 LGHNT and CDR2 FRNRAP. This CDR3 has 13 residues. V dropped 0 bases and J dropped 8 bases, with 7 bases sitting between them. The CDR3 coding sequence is TGTGCTAGTGGTTTGGTACCGCGAGAAAAACTGTTTTTT. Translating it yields CASGLVPREKLFF. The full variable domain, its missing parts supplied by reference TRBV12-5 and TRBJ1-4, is DARVTQTPRHKVTEMGQEVTMRCQPILGHNTVFWYRQTMMQGLELLAYFRNRAPLDDSGMPKDRFSAEMPDATLATLKIQPSEPRDSAVYFCASGLVPREKLFFGSGTQLSVL.

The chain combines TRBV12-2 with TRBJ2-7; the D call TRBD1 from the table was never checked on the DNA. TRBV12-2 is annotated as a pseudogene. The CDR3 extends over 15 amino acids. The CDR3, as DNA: TGTGCAAGTCGCTTAGCGGGTATCAGGTCCCGCGAGCAGTACTTC. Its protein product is CASRLAGIRSREQYF.

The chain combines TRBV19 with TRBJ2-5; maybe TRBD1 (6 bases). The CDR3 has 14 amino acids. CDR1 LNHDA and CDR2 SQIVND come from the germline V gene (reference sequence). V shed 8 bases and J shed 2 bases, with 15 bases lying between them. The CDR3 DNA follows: TGTGCCAGTTCTGGACAGCGATTTCAAGAGACCCAGTACTTC. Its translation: CASSGQRFQETQYF.

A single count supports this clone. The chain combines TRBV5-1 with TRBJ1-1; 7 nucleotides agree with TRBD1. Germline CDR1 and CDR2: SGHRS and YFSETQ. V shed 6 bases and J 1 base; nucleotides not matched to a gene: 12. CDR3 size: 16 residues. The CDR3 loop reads CASNRDSKFGNTEAFF. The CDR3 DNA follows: TGCGCCAGCAACCGGGACAGTAAGTTTGGGAACACTGAAGCTTTCTTT.

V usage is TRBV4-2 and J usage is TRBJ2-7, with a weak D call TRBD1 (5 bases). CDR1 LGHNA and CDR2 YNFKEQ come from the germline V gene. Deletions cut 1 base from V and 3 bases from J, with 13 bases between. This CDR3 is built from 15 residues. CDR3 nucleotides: TGTGCCAGCAGCCAAGTAAAGGGGTCGGACTACGAGCAGTACTTC. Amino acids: CASSQVKGSDYEQYF.

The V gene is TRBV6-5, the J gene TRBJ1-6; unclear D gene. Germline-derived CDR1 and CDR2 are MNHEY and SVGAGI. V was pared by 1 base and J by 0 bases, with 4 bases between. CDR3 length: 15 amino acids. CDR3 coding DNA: TGTGCCAGCAGTTACTTGGCCTCCTATAATTCACCCCTCCACTTT. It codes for CASSYLASYNSPLHF.

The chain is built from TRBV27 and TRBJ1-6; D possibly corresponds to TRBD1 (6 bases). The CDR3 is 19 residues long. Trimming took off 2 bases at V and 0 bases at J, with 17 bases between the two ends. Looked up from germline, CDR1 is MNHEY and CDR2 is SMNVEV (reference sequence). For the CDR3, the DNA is TGTGCCAGCAGTTTAACAGGGTCTTTGGATTTCTCCTATAATTCACCCCTCCACTTT. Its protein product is CASSLTGSLDFSYNSPLHF.

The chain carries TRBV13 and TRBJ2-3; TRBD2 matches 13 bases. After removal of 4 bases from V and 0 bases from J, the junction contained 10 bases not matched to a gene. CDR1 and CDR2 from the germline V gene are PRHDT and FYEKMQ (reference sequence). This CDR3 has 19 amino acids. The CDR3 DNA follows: TGTGCCAGCAGCTCTGGCGGACTAGCGGGGGCCCCTAGCACAGATACGCAGTATTTT. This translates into CASSSGGLAGAPSTDTQYF. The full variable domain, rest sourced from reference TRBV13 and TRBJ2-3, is AAGVIQSPRHLIKEKRETATLKCYPIPRHDTVYWYQQGPGQDPQFLISFYEKMQSDKGSIPDRFSAQQFSDYHSELNMSSLELGDSALYFCASSSGGLAGAPSTDTQYFGPGTRLTVL.

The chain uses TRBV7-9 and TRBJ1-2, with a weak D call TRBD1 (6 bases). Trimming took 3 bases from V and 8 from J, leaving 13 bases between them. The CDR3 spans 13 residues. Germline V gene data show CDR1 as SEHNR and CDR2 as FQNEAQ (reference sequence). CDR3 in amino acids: CASSFSARGGYTF. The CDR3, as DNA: TGTGCCAGCAGCTTCAGTGCTAGGGGGGGCTACACCTTC. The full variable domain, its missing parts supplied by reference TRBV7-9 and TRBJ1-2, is DTGVSQNPRHKITKRGQNVTFRCDPISEHNRLYWYRQTLGQGPEFLTYFQNEAQLEKSRLLSDRFSAERPKGSFSTLEIQRTEQGDSAMYLCASSFSARGGYTFGSGTRLTVV.

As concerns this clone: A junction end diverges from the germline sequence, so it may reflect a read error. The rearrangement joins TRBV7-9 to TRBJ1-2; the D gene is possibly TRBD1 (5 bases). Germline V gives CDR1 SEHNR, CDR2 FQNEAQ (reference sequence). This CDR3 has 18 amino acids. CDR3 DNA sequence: TGTTCCAGCAGCTTTCCCAGAGCGGGGTCAGGGCCTCAATATGGCTACACCTTC. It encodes CSSSFPRAGSGPQYGYTF.

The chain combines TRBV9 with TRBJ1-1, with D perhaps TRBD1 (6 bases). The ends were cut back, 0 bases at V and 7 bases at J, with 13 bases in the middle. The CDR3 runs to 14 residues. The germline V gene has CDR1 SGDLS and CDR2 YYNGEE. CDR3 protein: CASSVDAGESEAFF. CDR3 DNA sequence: TGTGCCAGCAGCGTAGACGCAGGGGAGAGTGAAGCTTTCTTT.

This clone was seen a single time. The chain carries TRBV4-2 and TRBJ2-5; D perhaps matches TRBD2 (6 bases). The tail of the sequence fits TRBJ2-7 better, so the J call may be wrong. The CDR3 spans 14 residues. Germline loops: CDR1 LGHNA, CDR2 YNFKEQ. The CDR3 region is CASSVLGSRNEQYF. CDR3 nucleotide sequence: TGTGCCAGCAGCGTACTCGGGAGTAGGAACGAGCAGTACTTC.

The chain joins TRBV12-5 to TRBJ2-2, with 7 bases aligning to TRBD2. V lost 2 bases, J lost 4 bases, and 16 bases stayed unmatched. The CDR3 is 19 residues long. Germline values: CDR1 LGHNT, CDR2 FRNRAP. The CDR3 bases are TGTGCTAGTGGTTTGCCCGCACCTCGCAGGGAGGGACCCACCGGGGAGCTGTTTTTT. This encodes CASGLPAPRREGPTGELFF.

This CDR3 reads CASSVVRGSSEPDTQYF. CDR3 DNA: TGTGCCAGCAGCGTAGTGCGAGGATCGTCCGAGCCAGATACGCAGTATTTT. This chain connects TRBV9 to TRBJ2-3; no reliable D call. Germline V gives CDR1 SGDLS, CDR2 YYNGEE. With 0 bases removed from V and 4 bases from J, the gap between germline ends came to 18 bases. This CDR3 is built from 17 residues.

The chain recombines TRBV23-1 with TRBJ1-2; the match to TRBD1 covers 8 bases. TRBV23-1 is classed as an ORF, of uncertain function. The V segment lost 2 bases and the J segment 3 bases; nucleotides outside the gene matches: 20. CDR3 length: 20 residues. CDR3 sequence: CASSQPKVLVRQGLDYGYTF. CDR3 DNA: TGCGCCAGCAGTCAACCGAAGGTGCTCGTTAGACAGGGGCTGGACTATGGCTACACCTTC.

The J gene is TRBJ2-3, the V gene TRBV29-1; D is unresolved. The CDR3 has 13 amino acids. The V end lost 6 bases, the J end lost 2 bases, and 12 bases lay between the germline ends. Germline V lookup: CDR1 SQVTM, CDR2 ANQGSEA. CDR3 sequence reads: CSVPLEDTDTQYF. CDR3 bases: TGCAGCGTCCCATTAGAGGACACAGATACGCAGTATTTT.

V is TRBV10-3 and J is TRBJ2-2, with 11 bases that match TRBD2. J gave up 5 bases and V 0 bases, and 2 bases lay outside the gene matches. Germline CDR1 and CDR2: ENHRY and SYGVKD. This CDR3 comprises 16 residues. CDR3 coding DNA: TGTGCCATCAGTGAGTCATCTAGCGGGGGGACCGGGGAGCTGTTTTTT. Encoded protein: CAISESSSGGTGELFF.

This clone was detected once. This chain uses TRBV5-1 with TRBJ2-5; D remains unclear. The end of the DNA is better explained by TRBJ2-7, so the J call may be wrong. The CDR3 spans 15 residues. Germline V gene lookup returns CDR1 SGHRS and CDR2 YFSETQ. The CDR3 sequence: CASSLDPPRSYEQYF. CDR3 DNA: TGCGCCAGCAGCTTGGATCCACCCCGCTCCTACGAGCAGTACTTC.

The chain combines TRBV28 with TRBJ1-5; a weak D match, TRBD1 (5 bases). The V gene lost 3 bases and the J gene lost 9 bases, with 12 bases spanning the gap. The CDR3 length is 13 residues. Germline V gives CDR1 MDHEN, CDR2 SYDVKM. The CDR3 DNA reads TGTGCCAGCAGTTTTGGGGGGGTAGTGCCCCAGCATTTT. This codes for CASSFGGVVPQHF. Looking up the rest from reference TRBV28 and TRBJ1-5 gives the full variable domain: DVKVTQSSRYLVKRTGEKVFLECVQDMDHENMFWYRQDPGLGLRLIYFSYDVKMKEKGDIPEGYSVSREKKERFSLILESASTNQTSMYLCASSFGGVVPQHFGDGTRLSIL.

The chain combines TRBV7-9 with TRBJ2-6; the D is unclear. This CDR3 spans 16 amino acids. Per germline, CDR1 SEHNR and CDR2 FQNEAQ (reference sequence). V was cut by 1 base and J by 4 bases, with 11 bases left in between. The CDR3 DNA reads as TGTGCCAGCAGCTTAGGGCTTTCTGGCGGGGCCAACGTCCTGACTTTC. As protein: CASSLGLSGGANVLTF.

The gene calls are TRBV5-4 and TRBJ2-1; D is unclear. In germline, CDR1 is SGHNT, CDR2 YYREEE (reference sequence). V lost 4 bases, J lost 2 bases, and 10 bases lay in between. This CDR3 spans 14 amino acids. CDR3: CASSRRGPYNEQFF. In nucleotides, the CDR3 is TGTGCCAGCAGCCGGCGAGGCCCCTACAATGAGCAGTTCTTC.

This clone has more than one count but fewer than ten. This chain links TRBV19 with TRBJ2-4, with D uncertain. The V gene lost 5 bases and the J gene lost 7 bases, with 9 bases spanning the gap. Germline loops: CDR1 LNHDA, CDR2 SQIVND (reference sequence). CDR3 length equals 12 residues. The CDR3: CASSVQRNIQYF. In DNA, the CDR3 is TGTGCCAGTAGTGTTCAGAGGAACATTCAGTACTTC.